Detailed here is one T cell receptor (beta chain). Its antigen remains unidentified. The CDR3 is 16 amino acids. CDR1 is SGHAT and CDR2 is FQNNGV in the germline V gene. Unique-molecular-identifier-tagged TCR beta cDNA libraries were used. TCRdb redid the calling of the PCR reads with MiXCR, one entry per CDR3 protein. The sample holds 380,000 or so distinct CDR3 sequences, around 33% seen once. This sample is part of a study of post-analysis software for immune sequencing data. Study-wide findings and caveats: Versus controls, multiple sclerosis patients showed significantly lower diversity (normalized Chao1). Four or five TRBV segments occurring more often in patients than controls included TRBV5-6, TRBV5-1 and TRBV20-1.

The rearrangement uses TRBV11-2 and TRBJ2-7; the match to TRBD2 covers 8 bases. The J call is uncertain, as TRBJ2-5 better fits the DNA end. Input material: blood. This clonotype was obtained from a girl aged 5-17 years with multiple sclerosis. CDR3 DNA sequence: TGTGCCAGCAGCTTACTAGTAGCGGGGCTCCAAGAGACCCAGTACTTC. As protein: CASSLLVAGLQETQYF.